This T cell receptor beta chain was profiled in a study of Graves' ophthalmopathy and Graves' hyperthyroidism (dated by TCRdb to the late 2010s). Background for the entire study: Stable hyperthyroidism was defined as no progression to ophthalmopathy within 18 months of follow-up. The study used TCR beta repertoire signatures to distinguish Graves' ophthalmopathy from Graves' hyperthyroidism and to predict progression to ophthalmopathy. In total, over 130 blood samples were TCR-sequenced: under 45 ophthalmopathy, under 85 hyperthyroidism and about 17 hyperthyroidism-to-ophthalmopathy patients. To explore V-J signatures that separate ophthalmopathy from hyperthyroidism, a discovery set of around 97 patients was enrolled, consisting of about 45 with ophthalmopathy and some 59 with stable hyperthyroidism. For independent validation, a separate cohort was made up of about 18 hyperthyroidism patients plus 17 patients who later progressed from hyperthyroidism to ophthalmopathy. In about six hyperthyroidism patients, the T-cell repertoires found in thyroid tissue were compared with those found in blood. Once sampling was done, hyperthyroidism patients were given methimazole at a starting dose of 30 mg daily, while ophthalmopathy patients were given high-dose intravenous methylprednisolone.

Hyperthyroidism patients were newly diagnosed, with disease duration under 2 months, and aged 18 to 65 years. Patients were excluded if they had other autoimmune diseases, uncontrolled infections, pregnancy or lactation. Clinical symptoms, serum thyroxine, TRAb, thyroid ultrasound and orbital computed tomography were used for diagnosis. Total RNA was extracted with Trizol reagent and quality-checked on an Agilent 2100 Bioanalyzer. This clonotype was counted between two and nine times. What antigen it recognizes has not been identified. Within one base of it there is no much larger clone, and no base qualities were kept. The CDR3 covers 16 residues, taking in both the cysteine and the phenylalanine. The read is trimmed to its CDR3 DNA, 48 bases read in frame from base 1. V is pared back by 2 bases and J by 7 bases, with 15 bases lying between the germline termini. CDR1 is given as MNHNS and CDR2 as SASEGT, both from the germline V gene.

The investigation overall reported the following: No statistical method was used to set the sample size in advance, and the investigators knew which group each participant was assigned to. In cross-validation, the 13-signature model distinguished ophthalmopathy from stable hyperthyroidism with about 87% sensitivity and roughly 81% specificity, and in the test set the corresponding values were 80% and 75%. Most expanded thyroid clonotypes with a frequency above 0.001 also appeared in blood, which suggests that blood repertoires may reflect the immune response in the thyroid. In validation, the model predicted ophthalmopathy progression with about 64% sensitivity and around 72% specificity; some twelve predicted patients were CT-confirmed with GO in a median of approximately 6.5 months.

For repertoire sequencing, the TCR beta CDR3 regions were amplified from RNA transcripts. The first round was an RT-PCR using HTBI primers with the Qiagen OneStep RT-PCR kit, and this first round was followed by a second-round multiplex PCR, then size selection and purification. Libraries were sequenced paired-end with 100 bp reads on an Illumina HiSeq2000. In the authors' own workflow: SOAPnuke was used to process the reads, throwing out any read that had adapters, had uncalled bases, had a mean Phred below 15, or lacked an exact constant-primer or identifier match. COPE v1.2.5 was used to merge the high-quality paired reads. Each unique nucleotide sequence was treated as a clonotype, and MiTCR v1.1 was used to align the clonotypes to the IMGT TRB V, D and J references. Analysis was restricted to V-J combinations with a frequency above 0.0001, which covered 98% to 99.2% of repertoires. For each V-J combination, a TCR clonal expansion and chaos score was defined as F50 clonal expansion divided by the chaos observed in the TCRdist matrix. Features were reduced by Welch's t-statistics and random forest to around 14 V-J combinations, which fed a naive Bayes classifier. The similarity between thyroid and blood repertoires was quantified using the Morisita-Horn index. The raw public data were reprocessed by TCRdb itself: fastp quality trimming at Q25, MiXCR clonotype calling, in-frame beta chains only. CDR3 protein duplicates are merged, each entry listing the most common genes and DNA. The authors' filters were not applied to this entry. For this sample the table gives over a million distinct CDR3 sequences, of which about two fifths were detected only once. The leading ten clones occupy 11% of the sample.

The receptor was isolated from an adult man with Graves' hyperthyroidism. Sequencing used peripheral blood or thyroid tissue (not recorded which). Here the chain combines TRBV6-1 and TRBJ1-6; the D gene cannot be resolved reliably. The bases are TGTGCCAGCAGTGAACTTTGGAACAAAGCCAATTCACCCCTCCACTTT. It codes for CASSELWNKANSPLHF.